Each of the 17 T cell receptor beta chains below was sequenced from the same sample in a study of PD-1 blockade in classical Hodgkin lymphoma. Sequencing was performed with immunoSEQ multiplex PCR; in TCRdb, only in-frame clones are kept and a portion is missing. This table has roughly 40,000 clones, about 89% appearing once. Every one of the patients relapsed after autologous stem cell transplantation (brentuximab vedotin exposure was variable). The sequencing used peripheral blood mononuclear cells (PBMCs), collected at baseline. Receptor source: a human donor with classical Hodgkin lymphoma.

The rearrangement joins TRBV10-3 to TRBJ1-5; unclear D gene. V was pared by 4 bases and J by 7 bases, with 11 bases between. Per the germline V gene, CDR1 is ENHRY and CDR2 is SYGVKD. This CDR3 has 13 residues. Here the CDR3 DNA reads TGTGCCATCAGTGGGGCAGGCGAGCAGCCCCAGCATTTT. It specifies CAISGAGEQPQHF.

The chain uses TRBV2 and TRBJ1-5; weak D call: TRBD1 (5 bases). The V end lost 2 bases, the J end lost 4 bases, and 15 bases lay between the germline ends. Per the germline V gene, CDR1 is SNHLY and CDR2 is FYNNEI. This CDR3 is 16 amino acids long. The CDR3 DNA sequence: TGTGCCAGCAGTGAAATGAGGGTTGGGGGTAATCAGCCCCAGCATTTT. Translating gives CASSEMRVGGNQPQHF.

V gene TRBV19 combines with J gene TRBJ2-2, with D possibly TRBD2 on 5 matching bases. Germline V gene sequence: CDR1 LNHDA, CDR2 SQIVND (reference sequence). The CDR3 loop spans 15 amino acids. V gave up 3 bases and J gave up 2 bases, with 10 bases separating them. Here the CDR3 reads CASSIKRHNTGELFF. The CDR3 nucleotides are TGTGCCAGTAGTATTAAGCGGCACAACACCGGGGAGCTGTTTTTT. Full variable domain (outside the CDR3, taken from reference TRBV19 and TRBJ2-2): DGGITQSPKYLFRKEGQNVTLSCEQNLNHDAMYWYRQDPGQGLRLIYYSQIVNDFQKGDIAEGYSVSREKKESFPLTVTSAQKNPTAFYLCASSIKRHNTGELFFGEGSRLTVL.

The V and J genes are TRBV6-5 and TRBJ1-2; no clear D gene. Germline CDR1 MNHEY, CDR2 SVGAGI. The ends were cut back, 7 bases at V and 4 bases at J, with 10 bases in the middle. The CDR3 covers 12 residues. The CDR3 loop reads CASKTETYGYTF. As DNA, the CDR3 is TGTGCCAGCAAAACAGAGACCTATGGCTACACCTTC.

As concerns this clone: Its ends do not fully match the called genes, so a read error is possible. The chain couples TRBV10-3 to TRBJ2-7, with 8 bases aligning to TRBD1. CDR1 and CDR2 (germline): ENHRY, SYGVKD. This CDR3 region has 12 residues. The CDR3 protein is CAISEFRGRANF. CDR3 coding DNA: TGTGCCATCAGTGAGTTCAGGGGGCGAGCAAACTTC.

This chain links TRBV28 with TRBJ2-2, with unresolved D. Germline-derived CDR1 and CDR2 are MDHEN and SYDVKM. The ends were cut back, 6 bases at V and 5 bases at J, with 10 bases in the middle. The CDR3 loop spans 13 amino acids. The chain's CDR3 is CASRVFGTGELFF. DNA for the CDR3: TGTGCCAGCAGAGTTTTCGGGACCGGGGAGCTGTTTTTT. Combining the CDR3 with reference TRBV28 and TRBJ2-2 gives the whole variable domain DVKVTQSSRYLVKRTGEKVFLECVQDMDHENMFWYRQDPGLGLRLIYFSYDVKMKEKGDIPEGYSVSREKKERFSLILESASTNQTSMYLCASRVFGTGELFFGEGSRLTVL.

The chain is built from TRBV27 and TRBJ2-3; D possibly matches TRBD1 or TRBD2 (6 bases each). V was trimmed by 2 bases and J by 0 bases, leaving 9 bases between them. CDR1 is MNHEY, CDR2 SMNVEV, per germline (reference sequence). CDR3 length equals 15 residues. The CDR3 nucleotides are TGTGCCAGCAGTTTAAGGGGGGTCAGCACAGATACGCAGTATTTT. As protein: CASSLRGVSTDTQYF.

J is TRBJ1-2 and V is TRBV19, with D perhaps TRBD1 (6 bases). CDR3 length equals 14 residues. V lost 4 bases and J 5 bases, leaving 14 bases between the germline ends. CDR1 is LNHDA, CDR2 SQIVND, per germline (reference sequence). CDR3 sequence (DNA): TGTGCCAGTAGTACCATCGACAGGAGGTATGGCTACACCTTC. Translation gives CASSTIDRRYGYTF.

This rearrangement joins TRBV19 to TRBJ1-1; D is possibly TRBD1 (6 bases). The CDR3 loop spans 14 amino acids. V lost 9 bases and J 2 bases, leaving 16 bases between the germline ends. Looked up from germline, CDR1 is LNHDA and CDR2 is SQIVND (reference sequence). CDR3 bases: TGTGCCAGCAAATGGGGGGCCCCCAACACTGAAGCTTTCTTT. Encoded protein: CASKWGAPNTEAFF.

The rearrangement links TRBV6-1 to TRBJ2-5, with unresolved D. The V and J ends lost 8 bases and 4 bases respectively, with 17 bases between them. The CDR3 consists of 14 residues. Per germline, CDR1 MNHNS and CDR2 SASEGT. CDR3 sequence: CASVLGLAGETQYF. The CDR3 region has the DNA TGTGCCAGCGTCCTAGGGTTAGCAGGAGAGACCCAGTACTTC.

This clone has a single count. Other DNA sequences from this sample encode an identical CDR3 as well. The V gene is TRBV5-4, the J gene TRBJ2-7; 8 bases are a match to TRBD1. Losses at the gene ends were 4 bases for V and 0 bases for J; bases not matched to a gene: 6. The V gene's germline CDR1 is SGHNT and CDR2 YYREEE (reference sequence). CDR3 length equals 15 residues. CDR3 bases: TGTGCCAGCAGCCTCACTGGGACAGGCTCCTACGAGCAGTACTTC. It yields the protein CASSLTGTGSYEQYF.

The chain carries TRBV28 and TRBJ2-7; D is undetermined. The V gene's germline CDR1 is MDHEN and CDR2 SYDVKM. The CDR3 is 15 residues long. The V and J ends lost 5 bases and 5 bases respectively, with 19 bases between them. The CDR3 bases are TGTGCCAGCAGTCCCCCCCCGGGTTCTTTCCACGAGCAGTACTTC. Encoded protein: CASSPPPGSFHEQYF.

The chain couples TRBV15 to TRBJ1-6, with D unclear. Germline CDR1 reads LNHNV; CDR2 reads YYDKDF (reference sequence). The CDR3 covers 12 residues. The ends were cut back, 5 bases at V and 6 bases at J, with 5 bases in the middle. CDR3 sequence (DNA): TGTGCCACCAGCGGAAGTAATTCACCCCTCCACTTT. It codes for CATSGSNSPLHF.

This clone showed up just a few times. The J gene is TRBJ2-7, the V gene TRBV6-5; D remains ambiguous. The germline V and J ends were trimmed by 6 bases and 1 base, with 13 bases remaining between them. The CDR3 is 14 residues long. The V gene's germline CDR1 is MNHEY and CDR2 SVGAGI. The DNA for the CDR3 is TGTGCCAGCAGGGCCTTAAGTCTATCCTACGAGCAGTACTTC. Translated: CASRALSLSYEQYF.

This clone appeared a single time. Here the CDR3 DNA reads TGTGCCATCAGCACCCCTGCCCGGACAGGGCCAAGCGCTGAAGCTTTCTTT. Translated, it gives CAISTPARTGPSAEAFF. This chain uses TRBV10-3 with TRBJ1-1; 8 bases match TRBD1. Germline lookup yields CDR1 ENHRY and CDR2 SYGVKD. Losses at the gene ends were 6 bases for V and 6 bases for J; bases not matched to a gene: 18. This CDR3 region has 17 residues.

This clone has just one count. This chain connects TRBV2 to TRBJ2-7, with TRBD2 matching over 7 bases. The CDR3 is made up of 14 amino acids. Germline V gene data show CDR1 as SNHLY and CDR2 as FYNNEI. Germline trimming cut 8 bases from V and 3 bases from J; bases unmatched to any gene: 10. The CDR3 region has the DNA TGTGCCAGCGTAACGGGGAGGGGAAACTACGAGCAGTACTTC. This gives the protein CASVTGRGNYEQYF. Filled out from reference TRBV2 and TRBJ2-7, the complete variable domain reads EPEVTQTPSHQVTQMGQEVILRCVPISNHLYFYWYRQILGQKVEFLVSFYNNEISEKSEIFDDQFSVERPDGSNFTLKIRSTKLEDSAMYFCASVTGRGNYEQYFGPGTRLTVT.

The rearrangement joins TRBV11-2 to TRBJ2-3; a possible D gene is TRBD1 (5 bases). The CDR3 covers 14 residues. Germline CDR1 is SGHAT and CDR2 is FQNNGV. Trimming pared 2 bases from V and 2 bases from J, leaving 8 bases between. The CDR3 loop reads CASSLTGFTDTQYF. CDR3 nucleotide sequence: TGTGCCAGCAGCTTAACAGGTTTCACAGATACGCAGTATTTT.